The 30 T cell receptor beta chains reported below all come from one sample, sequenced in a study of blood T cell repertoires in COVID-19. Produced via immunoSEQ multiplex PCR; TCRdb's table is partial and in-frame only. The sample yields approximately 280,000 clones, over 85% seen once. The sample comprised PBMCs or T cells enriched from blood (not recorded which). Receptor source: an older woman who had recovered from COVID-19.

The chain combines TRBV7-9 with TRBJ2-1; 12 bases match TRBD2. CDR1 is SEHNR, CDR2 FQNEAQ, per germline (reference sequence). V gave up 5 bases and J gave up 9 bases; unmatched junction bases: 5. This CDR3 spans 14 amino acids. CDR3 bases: TGTGCCAGCAGCCAAGGACTAGCGGGAAGTGAGCAGTTCTTC. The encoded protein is CASSQGLAGSEQFF. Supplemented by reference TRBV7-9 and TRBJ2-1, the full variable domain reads DTGVSQNPRHKITKRGQNVTFRCDPISEHNRLYWYRQTLGQGPEFLTYFQNEAQLEKSRLLSDRFSAERPKGSFSTLEIQRTEQGDSAMYLCASSQGLAGSEQFFGPGTRLTVL.

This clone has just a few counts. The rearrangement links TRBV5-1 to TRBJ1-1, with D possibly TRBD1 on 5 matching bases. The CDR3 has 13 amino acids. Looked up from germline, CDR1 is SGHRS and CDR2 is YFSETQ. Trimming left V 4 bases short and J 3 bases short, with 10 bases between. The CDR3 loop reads CASSETGYTEAFF. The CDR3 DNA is TGCGCCAGCAGCGAAACAGGTTACACTGAAGCTTTCTTT.

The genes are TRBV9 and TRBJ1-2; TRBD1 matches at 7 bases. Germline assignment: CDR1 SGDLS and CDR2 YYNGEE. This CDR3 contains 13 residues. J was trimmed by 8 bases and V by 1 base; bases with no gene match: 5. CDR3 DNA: TGTGCCAGCAGCGTATCAGGGGGGTACGGCTACACCTTC. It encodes CASSVSGGYGYTF.

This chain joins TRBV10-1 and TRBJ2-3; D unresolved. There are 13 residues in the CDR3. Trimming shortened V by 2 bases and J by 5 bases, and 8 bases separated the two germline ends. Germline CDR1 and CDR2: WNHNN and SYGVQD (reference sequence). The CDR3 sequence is CASSEAIQDTQYF. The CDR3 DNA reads TGCGCCAGCAGTGAGGCTATCCAAGATACGCAGTATTTT.

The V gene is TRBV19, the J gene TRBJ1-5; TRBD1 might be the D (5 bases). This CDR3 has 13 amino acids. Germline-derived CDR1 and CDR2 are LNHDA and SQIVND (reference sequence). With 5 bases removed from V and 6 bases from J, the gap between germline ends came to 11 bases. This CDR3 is CASSWGRSQPQHF. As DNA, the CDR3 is TGTGCCAGTAGTTGGGGCCGGAGTCAGCCCCAGCATTTT.

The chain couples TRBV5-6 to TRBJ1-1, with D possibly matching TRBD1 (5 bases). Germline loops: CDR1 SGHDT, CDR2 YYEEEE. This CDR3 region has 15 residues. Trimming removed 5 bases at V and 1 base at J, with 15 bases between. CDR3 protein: CASSRDWRGNTEAFF. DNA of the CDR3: TGTGCCAGCAGTCGGGACTGGAGAGGGAACACTGAAGCTTTCTTT. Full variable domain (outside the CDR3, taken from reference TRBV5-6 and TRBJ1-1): DAGVTQSPTHLIKTRGQQVTLRCSPKSGHDTVSWYQQALGQGPQFIFQYYEEEERQRGNFPDRFSGHQFPNYSSELNVNALLLGDSALYLCASSRDWRGNTEAFFGQGTRLTVV.

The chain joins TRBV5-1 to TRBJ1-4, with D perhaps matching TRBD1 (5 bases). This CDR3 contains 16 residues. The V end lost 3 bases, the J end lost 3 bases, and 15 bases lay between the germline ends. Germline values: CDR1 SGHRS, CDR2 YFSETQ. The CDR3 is CASSSGGVGANEKLFF. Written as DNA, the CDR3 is TGCGCCAGCAGCTCAGGAGGGGTTGGGGCTAATGAAAAACTGTTTTTT.

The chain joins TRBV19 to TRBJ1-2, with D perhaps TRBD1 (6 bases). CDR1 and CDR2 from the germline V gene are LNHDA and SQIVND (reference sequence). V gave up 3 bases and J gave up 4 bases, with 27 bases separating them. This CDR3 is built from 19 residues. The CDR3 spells CASSISRGGASSTLYGYTF. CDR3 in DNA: TGTGCCAGTAGTATCTCCCGGGGGGGGGCTTCTTCCACCCTCTATGGCTACACCTTC.

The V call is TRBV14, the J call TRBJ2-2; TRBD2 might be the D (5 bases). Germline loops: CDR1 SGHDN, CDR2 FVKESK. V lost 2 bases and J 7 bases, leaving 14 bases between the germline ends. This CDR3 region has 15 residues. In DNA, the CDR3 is TGTGCCAGCAGCCAACGGTGGTCCGGGGTCGGGGAGCTGTTTTTT. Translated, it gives CASSQRWSGVGELFF.

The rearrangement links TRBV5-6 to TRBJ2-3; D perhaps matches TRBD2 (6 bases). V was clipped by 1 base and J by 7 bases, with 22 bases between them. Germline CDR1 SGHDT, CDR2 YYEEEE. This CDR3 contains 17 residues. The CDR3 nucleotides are TGTGCCAGCAGCTTGTTAGGTCTCAGGGAGGATACAAATACGCAGTATTTT. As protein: CASSLLGLREDTNTQYF.

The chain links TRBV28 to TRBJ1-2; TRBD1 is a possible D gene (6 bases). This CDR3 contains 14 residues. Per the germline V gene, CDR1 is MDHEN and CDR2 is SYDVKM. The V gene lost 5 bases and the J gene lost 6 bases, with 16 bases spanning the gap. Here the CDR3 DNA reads TGTGCCAGCAGTCCGTGGGGCAGGGGCAATGGCTACACCTTC. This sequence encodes CASSPWGRGNGYTF.

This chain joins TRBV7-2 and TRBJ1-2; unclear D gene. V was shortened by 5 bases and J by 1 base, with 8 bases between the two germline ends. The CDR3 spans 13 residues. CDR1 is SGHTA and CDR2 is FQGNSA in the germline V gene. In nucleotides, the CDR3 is TGTGCCAGCAGCGAAACCTATAACTATGGCTACACCTTC. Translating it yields CASSETYNYGYTF.

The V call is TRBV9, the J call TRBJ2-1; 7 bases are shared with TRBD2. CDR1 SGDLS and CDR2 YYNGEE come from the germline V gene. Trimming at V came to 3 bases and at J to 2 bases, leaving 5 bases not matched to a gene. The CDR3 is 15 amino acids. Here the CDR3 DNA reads TGTGCCAGCAGCGCTGAGGGAGGGACCTACAATGAGCAGTTCTTC. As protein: CASSAEGGTYNEQFF. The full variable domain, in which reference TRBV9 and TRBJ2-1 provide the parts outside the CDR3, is DSGVTQTPKHLITATGQRVTLRCSPRSGDLSVYWYQQSLDQGLQFLIQYYNGEERAKGNILERFSAQQFPDLHSELNLSSLELGDSALYFCASSAEGGTYNEQFFGPGTRLTVL.

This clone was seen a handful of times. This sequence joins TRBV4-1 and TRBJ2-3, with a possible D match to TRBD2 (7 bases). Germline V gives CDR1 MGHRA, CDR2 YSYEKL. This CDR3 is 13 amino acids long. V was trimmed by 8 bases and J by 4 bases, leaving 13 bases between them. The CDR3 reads CASRDTSADTQYF. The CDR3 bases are TGCGCCAGCCGGGACACTAGCGCAGATACGCAGTATTTT.

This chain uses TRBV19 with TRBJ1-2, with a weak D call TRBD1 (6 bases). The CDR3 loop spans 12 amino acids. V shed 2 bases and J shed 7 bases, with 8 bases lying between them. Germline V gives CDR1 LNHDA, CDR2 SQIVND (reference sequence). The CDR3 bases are TGTGCCAGTAGTATATTCAGGGGTGGCTACACCTTC. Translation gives CASSIFRGGYTF.

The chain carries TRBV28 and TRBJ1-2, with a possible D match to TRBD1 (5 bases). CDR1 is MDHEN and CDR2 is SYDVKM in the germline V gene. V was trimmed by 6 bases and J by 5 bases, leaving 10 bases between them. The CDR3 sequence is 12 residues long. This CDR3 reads CASRGPRYGYTF. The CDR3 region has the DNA TGTGCCAGCAGGGGGCCTAGGTATGGCTACACCTTC.

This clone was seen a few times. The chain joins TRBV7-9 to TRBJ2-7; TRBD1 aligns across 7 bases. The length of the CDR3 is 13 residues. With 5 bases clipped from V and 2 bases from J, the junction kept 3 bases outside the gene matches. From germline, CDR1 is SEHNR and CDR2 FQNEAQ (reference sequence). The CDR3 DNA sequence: TGTGCCAGCAGCGATAGGGGGCCCTACGAGCAGTACTTC. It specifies CASSDRGPYEQYF. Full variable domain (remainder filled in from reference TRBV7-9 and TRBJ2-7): DTGVSQNPRHKITKRGQNVTFRCDPISEHNRLYWYRQTLGQGPEFLTYFQNEAQLEKSRLLSDRFSAERPKGSFSTLEIQRTEQGDSAMYLCASSDRGPYEQYFGPGTRLTVT.

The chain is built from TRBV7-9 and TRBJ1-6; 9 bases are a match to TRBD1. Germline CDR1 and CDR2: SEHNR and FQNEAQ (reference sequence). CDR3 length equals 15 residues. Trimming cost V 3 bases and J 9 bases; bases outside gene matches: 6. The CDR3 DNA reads TGTGCCAGCAGCTTGCCGGGACAGGGCCGTTCACCCCTCCACTTT. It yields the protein CASSLPGQGRSPLHF.

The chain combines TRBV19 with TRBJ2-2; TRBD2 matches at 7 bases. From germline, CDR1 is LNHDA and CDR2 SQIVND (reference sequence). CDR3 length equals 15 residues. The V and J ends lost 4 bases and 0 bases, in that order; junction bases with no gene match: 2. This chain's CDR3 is CASSTGLSNTGELFF. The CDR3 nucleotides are TGTGCCAGTAGTACGGGACTATCGAACACCGGGGAGCTGTTTTTT.

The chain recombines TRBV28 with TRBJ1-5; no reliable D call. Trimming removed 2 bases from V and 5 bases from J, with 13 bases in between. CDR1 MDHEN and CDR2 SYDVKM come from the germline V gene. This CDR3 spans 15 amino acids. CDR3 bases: TGTGCCAGCAGTTTACCCCGGGATTGGGATCAGCCCCAGCATTTT. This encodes CASSLPRDWDQPQHF.

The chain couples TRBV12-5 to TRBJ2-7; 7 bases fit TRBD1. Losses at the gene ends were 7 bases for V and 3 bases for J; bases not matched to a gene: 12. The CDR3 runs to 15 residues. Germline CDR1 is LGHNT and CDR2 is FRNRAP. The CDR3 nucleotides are TGTGCTAGTGCCCCCCCCGACAGGGCGATCTACGAGCAGTACTTC. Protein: CASAPPDRAIYEQYF.

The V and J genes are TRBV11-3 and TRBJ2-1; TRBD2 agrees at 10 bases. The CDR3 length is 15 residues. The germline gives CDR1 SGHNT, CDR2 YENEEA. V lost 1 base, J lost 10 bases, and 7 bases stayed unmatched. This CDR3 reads CASSLAAGGPEEQFF. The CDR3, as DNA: TGTGCCAGCAGCTTAGCAGCGGGAGGGCCGGAAGAGCAGTTCTTC.

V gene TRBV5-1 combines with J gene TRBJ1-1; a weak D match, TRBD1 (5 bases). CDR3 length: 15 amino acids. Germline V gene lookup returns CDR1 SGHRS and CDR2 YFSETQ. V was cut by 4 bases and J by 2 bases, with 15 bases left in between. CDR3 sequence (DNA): TGCGCCAGCAGCCCGACACCGGGACTAAACACTGAAGCTTTCTTT. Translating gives CASSPTPGLNTEAFF.

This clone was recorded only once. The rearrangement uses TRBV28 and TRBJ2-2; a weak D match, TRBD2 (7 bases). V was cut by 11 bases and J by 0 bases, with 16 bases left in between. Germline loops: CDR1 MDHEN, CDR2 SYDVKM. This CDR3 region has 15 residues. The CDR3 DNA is TGTGCCGTTAGGAGGGGGGGCGCGAACACCGGGGAGCTGTTTTTT. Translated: CAVRRGGANTGELFF.

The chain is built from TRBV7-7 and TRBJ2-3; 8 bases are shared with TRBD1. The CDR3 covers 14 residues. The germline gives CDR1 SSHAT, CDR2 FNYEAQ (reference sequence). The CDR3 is CALTPGGIGDTQYF. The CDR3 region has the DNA TGTGCTCTAACCCCAGGGGGCATAGGGGATACGCAGTATTTT.

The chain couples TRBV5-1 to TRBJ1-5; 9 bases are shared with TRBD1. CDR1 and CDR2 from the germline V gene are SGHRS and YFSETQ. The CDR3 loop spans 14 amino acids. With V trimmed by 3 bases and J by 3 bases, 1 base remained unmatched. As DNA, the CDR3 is TGCGCCAGCAGCTGGACAGGGGACAATCAGCCCCAGCATTTT. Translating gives CASSWTGDNQPQHF.

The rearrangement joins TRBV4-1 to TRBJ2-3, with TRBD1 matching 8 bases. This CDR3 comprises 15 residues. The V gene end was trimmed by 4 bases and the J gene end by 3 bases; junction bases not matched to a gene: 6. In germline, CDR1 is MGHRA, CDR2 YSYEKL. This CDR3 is CASSRTTGETDTQYF. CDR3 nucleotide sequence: TGCGCCAGCAGCCGAACGACAGGGGAGACAGATACGCAGTATTTT.

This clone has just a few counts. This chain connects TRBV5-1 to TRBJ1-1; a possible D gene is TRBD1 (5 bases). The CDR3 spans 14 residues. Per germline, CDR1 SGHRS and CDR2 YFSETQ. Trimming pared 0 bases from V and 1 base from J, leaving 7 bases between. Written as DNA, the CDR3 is TGCGCCAGCAGCTTGGGGGGCGGGAACACTGAAGCTTTCTTT. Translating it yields CASSLGGGNTEAFF.

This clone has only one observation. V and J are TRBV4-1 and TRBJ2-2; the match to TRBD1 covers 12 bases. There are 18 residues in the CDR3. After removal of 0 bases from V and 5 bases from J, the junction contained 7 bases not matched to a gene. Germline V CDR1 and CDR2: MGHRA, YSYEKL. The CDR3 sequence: CASSQDLRDRGPTGELFF. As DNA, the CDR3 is TGCGCCAGCAGCCAAGACCTCCGGGACAGGGGGCCAACCGGGGAGCTGTTTTTT.

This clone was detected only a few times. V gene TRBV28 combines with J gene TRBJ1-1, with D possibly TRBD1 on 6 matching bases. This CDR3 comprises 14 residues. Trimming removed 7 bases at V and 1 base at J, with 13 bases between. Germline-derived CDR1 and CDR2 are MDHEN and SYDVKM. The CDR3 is CASKDRTWNTEAFF. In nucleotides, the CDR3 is TGTGCCAGCAAGGACAGAACTTGGAACACTGAAGCTTTCTTT.